This T cell receptor (beta chain) was sequenced during a study of vaccination effects on CD4 cells after COVID-19 (dated by TCRdb to between 2021 and 2022). Background on the whole study: Each participant received two doses of an mRNA SARS-CoV-2 vaccine, either BNT162b2 or mRNA-1273. Cultures from other donors in the study were sequenced with the Oncomine TCR Beta short-read assay on an Illumina iSeq 100. The study compared SARS-CoV-2 spike-specific CD4+ TCR repertoires before and after mRNA vaccination in COVID-19 convalescent patients and infection-naive vaccine recipients. The full study included approximately nine COVID-19 convalescent patients and a few SARS-CoV-2-naive healthy vaccine recipients. General findings and caveats noted by the study authors: In healthy vaccine recipients, vaccine-induced clones were almost all SARS-CoV-2 mono-reactive, with only 1 of 255 cross-reactive with common cold coronaviruses. Clones induced by infection and clones induced by vaccination both contracted markedly at late timepoints after vaccination, which fits with T cell responses waning over time. The study was limited by a small number of convalescent patients and lacked early post-infection timepoints.

The ViraFEST assay stimulated PBMC with viral peptide pools and then used TCR sequencing to identify antigen-specific CD4+ T cell clonotypes by expansion. After around ten days of culture, CD4+ T cells were isolated with the EasySep CD4+ T cell isolation kit. The absence of prior SARS-CoV-2 infection in healthy vaccine recipients was confirmed by negative nucleocapsid antibodies before and after vaccination. Each well held some 1.9 million PBMC cultured in IMDM containing around 5% human AB serum, 8.5 to 10 IU/ml IL-2 and gentamicin, along with 10 ug/ml peptides. On days 3 and 7, half of the culture medium was replaced with fresh IL-2-containing medium. Each peptide stimulation condition was cultured in triplicate wells unless otherwise noted. Using Ficoll-Paque Plus gradient centrifugation, PBMC were separated from whole blood and then either used fresh or cryopreserved at -140C. The spike proteins of SARS-CoV-2 and of the common cold coronaviruses HCoV-NL63, HCoV-OC43 and HCoV-229E were spanned by overlapping peptide pools. The QIAamp micro DNA kit was used to extract genomic DNA from the cultured CD4+ T cells.

For this clone: The specificity of this receptor is unknown. It has no much larger one-base neighbor in the sample; base qualities were not kept.

The library came from the immunoSEQ multiplex PCR assay. DNA from the cultured, isolated CD4+ T cells was subjected to TCR beta CDR3 sequencing. Processing in the source paper ran as follows. Non-productive TCR sequences were removed and reads were trimmed to the CDR3 region, keeping CDR3s of at least 7 amino acids. Antigen-specific clonotypes were identified using the MANAFEST web app by comparison of expansion in peptide wells against reference cultures. To count as positive, a clone had to show expansion at FDR<0.05 compared with the reference and with all other wells, an odds ratio above 5, and a frequency above 0.1% in two replicate wells. Clonotypes significantly expanded in SARS-CoV-2 spike wells and in at least one common cold coronavirus spike condition were defined as cross-reactive. Using the stringdist R package, CDR3 similarity was measured by Levenshtein distance, and unrooted trees were constructed with ape in R 3.6.1. TCRdb holds this immuneACCESS table with in-frame rearrangements only. Some clones are missing; in checked studies, unresolved V genes explain under half, and the rest has no known cause. The V and J calls and clone size were taken over from that table, and D and trimming were inferred from the DNA. The sample table shows 70,000 to 75,000 clones, and approximately 79% are seen once. The ten largest account for approximately 3.7% of the sample.

The trim is 5 bases for V and 2 bases for J, with a gap of 15 bases between the germline ends. From the cysteine up to the phenylalanine, the CDR3 has a length of 16 residues. CDR3 DNA is the only sequence kept; it has 48 bases, read in frame from the first base. CDR1 and CDR2 were assigned from the germline V gene as KGHSH and LQKENI. Specimen: CD4+ T cells from PBMCs cultured with HCoV-OC43 spike peptides, collected before COVID-19 vaccination. The sample's cell subset or site label, decoded: HCoV-OC43 spike overlapping peptide pool stimulation. This clonotype was obtained from a human donor who received a COVID-19 vaccine. The V gene is TRBV18 and the J gene is TRBJ2-2; TRBD1 is a weak D gene call, 6 bases matching. The base sequence is TGTGCCAGCTCAGAACCCGGGACAATTAACACCGGGGAGCTGTTTTTT. Its translation reads: CASSEPGTINTGELFF. Extended through the reference TRBV18 and TRBJ2-2 proteins, this CDR3 yields the full variable domain: NAGVMQNPRHLVRRRGQEARLRCSPMKGHSHVYWYRQLPEEGLKFMVYLQKENIIDESGMPKERFSAEFPKEGPSILRIQQVVRGDSAAYFCASSEPGTINTGELFFGEGSRLTVL.